This T cell receptor beta chain comes out of a study of metastatic and nonmetastatic thyroid tumors. For the study at large: Repertoire comparisons spanned blood and tumor or nodule tissue from malignant and benign thyroid patients. Findings of the study overall: In blood and tumor, TCR beta diversity was reportedly significantly higher in malignant thyroid tumors than in benign nodules.

TCRdb re-called the PCR reads with MiXCR. The sample lists more than 20,000 clones; 10% to 15% were seen once. There are 18 residues in the CDR3. J was trimmed by 2 bases and V by 0 bases; bases with no gene match: 7. CDR1 SGHDN and CDR2 FVKESK come from the germline V gene. This clone was recorded many times. Its antigen is not known. Patients had received no treatment of any kind before thyroid surgery. The sequence was obtained from a female donor with papillary thyroid cancer or a benign thyroid nodule (not recorded which). Some clones in this sample may be carry-over from other donors' samples. Sequencing used blood. The chain employs TRBV14 and TRBJ1-5, with 10 positions matching TRBD1. The CDR3 protein is CASSQERDRGSCNQPQHF. The DNA of the CDR3 is TGTGCCAGCAGCCAAGAAAGGGACAGGGGTTCCTGCAATCAGCCCCAGCATTTT.